This entry describes one TCR beta chain. This clonotype has a count of ten or more. What this receptor recognizes is not known. Qualities for individual bases were not recorded, and no much larger clone is one base off. For repertoire sequencing, TCR beta CDR3 regions were amplified from RNA transcripts. The first round of RT-PCR was done with HTBI primers and the Qiagen OneStep RT-PCR kit, and was followed by a second round of multiplex PCR, then size selection and purification. Libraries were sequenced paired-end with 100 bp reads on an Illumina HiSeq2000. On the authors' methods: SOAPnuke was used to process the reads, removing any read that contained adapters or uncalled bases, had a mean Phred below 15, or lacked an exact match to the constant primer or identifier. COPE v1.2.5 was used to merge the high-quality paired reads. Unique nucleotide sequences were defined as clonotypes and aligned to IMGT TRB V, D and J references using MiTCR v1.1. Only V-J combinations with frequency above 0.0001 were analysed, covering approximately 99% of repertoires. A TCR clonal expansion and chaos score per V-J combination was defined as the ratio of F50 clonal expansion to chaos observed in the TCRdist matrix. Features were reduced by Welch's t-statistics and random forest to about a dozen V-J combinations, which fed a naive Bayes classifier. The similarity between thyroid and blood repertoires was quantified using the Morisita-Horn index. TCRdb reran the public reads through fastp at Q25 and MiXCR, keeping productive beta chains. Each CDR3 protein gets just one entry, which takes the most common genes and DNA from the rows behind it. The V and J calls and clone size are TCRdb's, not the authors'. The sample has 650,000 to 900,000 distinct CDR3 sequences on record, roughly 40% of them singletons. 40% to 55% of the sample is held by the ten biggest clonotypes.

The data were obtained in a study of Graves' ophthalmopathy and Graves' hyperthyroidism (dated 2018 in TCRdb). For the study in its entirety: Peripheral blood was collected at initial diagnosis, prior to any treatment. TCR beta repertoire signatures were used to distinguish Graves' ophthalmopathy from Graves' hyperthyroidism and to predict progression to ophthalmopathy. In total, some 140 blood samples were TCR-sequenced: some 43 ophthalmopathy, over 70 hyperthyroidism and about 17 hyperthyroidism-to-ophthalmopathy patients. In about six hyperthyroidism patients, T-cell repertoires of thyroid tissue and blood were compared. The independent validation cohort included approximately 19 hyperthyroidism patients plus 17 patients who later progressed from hyperthyroidism to ophthalmopathy. To explore V-J signatures that separate ophthalmopathy from hyperthyroidism, a discovery set of 100 patients was enrolled, consisting of approximately 44 with ophthalmopathy and about 60 with stable hyperthyroidism. Following sampling, methimazole starting at 30 mg daily was administered to hyperthyroidism patients, and high-dose intravenous methylprednisolone was administered to ophthalmopathy patients. Beyond this particular receptor, the publication reports: Most of the expanded thyroid clonotypes with a frequency above 0.001 were also detected in blood, and it was suggested that the thyroid immune response may be reflected by blood repertoires. The 13-signature model separated ophthalmopathy from stable hyperthyroidism with around 90% sensitivity and about 84% specificity in cross-validation, and 80%/75% in the test set. Sample size was not predetermined statistically, and investigators were not blinded to group allocation. In validation, the model predicted ophthalmopathy progression with more than 70% sensitivity and approximately 75% specificity; approximately 12 predicted patients were CT-confirmed with GO in a median of approximately six months.

Cut back by 7 bases and 4 bases, the V and J ends lie 16 bases apart. The CDR3 covers 14 residues, taking in both the cysteine and the phenylalanine. The kept DNA is CDR3 alone, 42 bases in frame from the first base. CDR1 and CDR2 are read off the germline V gene (reference sequence) as LNHDA and SQIVND. The ophthalmopathy patients had moderately to severely active disease, with a Clinical Activity Score of 3 or higher, a NOSPECS grade of 4 or higher, and a disease duration of less than 3 months. Anyone with other autoimmune diseases, uncontrolled infections, pregnancy or lactation was excluded from the study. Clinical symptoms, serum thyroxine, TRAb, thyroid ultrasound and orbital computed tomography were used for diagnosis. Using Ficoll-Paque density gradient centrifugation, PBMCs were isolated from less than 11 ml of fresh peripheral blood. Total RNA was extracted with Trizol reagent and quality-checked on an Agilent 2100 Bioanalyzer.

Sequences were obtained from peripheral blood. The V and J genes are TRBV19 and TRBJ1-2; the D gene is not confidently resolved. The sequence was obtained from an adult man with Graves' ophthalmopathy. The CDR3 here reads CASMVNGVRYGYTF. The DNA sequence follows: TGTGCCAGTATGGTTAACGGGGTGCGCTATGGCTACACCTTC.